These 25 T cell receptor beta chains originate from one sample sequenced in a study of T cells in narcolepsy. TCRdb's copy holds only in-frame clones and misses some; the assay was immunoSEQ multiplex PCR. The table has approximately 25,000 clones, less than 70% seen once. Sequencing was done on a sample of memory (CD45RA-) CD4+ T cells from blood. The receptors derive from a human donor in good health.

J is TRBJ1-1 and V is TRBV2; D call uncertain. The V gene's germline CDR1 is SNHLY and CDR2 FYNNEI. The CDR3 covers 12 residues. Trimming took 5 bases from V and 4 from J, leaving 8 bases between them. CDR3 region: CASSRRSTEAFF. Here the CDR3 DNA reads TGTGCCAGCAGTCGACGGTCCACTGAAGCTTTCTTT.

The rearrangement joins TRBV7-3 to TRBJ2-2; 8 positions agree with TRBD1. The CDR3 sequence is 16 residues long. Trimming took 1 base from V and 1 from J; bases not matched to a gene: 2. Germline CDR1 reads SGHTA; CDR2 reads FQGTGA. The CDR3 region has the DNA TGTGCCAGCAGCTTAAGAGGGACAGGGAACACCGGGGAGCTGTTTTTT. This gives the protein CASSLRGTGNTGELFF.

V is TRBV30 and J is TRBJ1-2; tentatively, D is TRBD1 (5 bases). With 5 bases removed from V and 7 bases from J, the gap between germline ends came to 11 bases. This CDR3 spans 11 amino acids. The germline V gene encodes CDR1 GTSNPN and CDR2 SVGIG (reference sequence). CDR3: CAWSQGSGYTF. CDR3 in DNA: TGTGCCTGGTCCCAGGGATCTGGCTACACCTTC.

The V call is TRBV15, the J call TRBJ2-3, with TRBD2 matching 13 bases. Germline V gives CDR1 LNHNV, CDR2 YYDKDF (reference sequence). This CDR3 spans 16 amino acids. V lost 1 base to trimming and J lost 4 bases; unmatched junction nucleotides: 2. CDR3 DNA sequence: TGTGCCACCAGCAGAGGGACTAGCGGGAGTGCAGATACGCAGTATTTT. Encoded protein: CATSRGTSGSADTQYF.

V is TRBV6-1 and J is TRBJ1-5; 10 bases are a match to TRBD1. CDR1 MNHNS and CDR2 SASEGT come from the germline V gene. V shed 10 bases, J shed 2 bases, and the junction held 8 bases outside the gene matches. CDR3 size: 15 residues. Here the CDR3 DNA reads TGTGCCATACACCGGGACAGGGGCGGCAATCAGCCCCAGCATTTT. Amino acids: CAIHRDRGGNQPQHF.

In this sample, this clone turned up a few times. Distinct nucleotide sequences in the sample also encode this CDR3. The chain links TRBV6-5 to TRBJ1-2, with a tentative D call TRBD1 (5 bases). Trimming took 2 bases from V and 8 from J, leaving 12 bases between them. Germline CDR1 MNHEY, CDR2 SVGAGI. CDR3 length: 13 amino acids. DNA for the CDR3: TGTGCCAGCAGTTACAGGCAGGGTGGGGGCTACACCTTC. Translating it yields CASSYRQGGGYTF.

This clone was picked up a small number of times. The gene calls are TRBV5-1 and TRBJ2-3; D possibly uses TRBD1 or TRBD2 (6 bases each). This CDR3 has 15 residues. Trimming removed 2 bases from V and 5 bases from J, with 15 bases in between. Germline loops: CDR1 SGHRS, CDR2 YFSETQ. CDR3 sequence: CASSLGGRVEDTQYF. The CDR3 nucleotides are TGCGCCAGCAGCTTAGGGGGGCGAGTAGAAGATACGCAGTATTTT. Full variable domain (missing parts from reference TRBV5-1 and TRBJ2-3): KAGVTQTPRYLIKTRGQQVTLSCSPISGHRSVSWYQQTPGQGLQFLFEYFSETQRNKGNFPGRFSGRQFSNSRSEMNVSTLELGDSALYLCASSLGGRVEDTQYFGPGTRLTVL.

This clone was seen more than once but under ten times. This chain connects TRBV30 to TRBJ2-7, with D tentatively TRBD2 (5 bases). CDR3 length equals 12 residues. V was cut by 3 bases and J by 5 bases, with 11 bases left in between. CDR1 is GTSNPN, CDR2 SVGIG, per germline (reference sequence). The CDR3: CAWRPWGDEQYF. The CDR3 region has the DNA TGTGCCTGGAGGCCGTGGGGAGACGAGCAGTACTTC.

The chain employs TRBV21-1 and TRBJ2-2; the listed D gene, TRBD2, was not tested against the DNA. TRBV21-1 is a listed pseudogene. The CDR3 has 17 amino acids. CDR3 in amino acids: CASSKPGTSTPHGELFF. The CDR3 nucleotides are TGTGCCAGCAGCAAGCCCGGGACTAGCACCCCCCACGGGGAGCTGTTTTTT.

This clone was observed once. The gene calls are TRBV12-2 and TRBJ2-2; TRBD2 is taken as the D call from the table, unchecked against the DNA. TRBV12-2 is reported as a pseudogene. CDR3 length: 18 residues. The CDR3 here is CASRLGPNGLASTGELFF. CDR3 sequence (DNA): TGTGCAAGTCGCTTAGGCCCTAATGGACTAGCGAGCACCGGGGAGCTGTTTTTT.

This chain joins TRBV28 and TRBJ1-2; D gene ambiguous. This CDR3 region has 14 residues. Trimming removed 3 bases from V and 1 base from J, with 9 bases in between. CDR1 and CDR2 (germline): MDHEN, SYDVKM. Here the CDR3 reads CASSFRGHNYGYTF. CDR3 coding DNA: TGTGCCAGCAGTTTCCGGGGTCATAACTATGGCTACACCTTC.

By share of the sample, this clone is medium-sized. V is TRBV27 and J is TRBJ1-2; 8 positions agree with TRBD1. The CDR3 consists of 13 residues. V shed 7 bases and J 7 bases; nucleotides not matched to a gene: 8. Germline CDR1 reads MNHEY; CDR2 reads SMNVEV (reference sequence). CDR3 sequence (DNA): TGTGCCAGCAAGGACAGGGTCGAGGGTGGCTACACCTTC. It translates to CASKDRVEGGYTF.

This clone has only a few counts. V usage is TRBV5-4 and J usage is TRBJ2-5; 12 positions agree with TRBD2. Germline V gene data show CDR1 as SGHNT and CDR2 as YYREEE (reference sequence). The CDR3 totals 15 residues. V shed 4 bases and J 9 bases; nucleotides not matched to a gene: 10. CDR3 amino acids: CASSGGTSGPRAQYF. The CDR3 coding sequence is TGTGCCAGCAGCGGCGGGACTAGCGGGCCCAGGGCCCAGTACTTC.

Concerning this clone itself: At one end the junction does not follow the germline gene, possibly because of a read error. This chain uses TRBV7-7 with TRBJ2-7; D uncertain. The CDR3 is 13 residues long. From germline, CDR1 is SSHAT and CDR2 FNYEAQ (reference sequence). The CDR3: CASSIRMGYEQYF. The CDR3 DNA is TGTGCTAGCAGCATCAGGATGGGGTACGAGCAGTACTTC.

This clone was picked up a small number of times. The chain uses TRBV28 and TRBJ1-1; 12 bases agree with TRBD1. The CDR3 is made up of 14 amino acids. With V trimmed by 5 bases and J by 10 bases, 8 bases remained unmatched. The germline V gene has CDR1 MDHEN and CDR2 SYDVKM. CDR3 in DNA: TGTGCCAGCAGTCCTGCCGGGACAGGGGGCAGAGCTTTCTTT. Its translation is CASSPAGTGGRAFF.

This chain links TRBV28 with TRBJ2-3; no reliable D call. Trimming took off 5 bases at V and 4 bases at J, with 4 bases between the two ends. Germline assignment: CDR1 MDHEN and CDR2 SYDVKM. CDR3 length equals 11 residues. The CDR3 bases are TGTGCCAGCAGTGAGTCAGATACGCAGTATTTT. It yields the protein CASSESDTQYF.

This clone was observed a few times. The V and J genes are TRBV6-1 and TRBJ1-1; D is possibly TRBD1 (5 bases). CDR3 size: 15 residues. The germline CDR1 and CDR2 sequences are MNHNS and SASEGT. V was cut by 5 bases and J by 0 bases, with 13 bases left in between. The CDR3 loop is CASSRAPGMNTEAFF. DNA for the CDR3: TGTGCCAGCAGTCGCGCTCCAGGGATGAACACTGAAGCTTTCTTT.

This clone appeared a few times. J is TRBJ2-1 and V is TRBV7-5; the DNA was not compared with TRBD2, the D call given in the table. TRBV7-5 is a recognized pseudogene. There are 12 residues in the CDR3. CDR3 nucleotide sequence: TGTGCCAGAAGCCCCCTCCCCAATGAGCAGTTCTTC. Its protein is CARSPLPNEQFF.

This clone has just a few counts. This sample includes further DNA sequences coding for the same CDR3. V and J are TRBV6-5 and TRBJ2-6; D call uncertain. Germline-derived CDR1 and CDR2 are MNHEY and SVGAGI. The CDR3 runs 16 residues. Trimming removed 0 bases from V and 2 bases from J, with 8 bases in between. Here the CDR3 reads CASSYSRATGANVLTF. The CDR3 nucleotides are TGTGCCAGCAGTTACTCGCGCGCCACTGGGGCCAACGTCCTGACTTTC.

The CDR3 DNA follows: TGCGCCAGCAGCGCGGGAACAAGCTCCTATAATTCACCCCTCCACTTT. Translated: CASSAGTSSYNSPLHF. The chain couples TRBV5-1 to TRBJ1-6; D remains ambiguous. From germline, CDR1 is SGHRS and CDR2 YFSETQ. There are 16 residues in the CDR3. Trimming left V 4 bases short and J 0 bases short, with 11 bases between.

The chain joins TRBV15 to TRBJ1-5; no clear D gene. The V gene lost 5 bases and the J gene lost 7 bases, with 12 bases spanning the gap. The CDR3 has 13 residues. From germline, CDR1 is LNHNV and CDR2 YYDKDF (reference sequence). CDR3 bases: TGTGCCACCAGCCTCCACTCGGGCCAGCCCCAGCATTTT. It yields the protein CATSLHSGQPQHF.

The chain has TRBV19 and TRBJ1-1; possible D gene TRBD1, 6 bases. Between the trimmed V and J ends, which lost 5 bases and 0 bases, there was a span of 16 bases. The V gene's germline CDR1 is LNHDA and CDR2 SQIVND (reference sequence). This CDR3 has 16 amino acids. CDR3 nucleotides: TGTGCCAGTAGTCCGCGGGCCCAGGGGATGAACACTGAAGCTTTCTTT. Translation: CASSPRAQGMNTEAFF.

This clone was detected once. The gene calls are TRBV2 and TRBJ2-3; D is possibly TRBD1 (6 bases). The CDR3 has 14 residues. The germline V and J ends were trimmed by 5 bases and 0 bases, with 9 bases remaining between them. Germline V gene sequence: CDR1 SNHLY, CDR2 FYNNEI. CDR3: CASSLRGSTDTQYF. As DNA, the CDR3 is TGTGCCAGCAGTCTCAGGGGAAGCACAGATACGCAGTATTTT.

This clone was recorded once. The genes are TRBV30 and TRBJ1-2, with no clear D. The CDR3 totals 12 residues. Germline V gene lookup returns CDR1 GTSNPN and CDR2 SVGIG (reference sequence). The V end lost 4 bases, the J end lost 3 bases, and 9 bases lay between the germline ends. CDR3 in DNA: TGTGCCTGGATGGAAACTCACTATGGCTACACCTTC. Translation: CAWMETHYGYTF.

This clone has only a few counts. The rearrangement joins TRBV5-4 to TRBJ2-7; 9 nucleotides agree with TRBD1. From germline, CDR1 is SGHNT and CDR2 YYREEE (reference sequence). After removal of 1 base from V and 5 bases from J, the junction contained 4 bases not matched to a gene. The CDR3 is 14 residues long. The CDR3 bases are TGTGCCAGCAGCTTGTTACAGGGGGCACACGAGCAGTACTTC. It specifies CASSLLQGAHEQYF.